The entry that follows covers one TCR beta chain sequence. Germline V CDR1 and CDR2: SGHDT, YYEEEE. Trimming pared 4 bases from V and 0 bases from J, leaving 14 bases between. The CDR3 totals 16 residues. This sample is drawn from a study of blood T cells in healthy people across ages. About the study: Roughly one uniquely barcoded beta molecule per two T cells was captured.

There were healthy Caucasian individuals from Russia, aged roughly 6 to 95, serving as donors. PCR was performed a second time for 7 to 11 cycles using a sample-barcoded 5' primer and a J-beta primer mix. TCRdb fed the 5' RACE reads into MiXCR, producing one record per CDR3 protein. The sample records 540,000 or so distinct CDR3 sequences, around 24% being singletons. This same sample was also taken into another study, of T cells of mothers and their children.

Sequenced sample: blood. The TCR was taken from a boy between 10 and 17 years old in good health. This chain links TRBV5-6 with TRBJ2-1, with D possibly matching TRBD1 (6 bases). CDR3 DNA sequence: TGTGCCAGCAGCCCCACAGGGTTTAGCTCCTACAATGAGCAGTTCTTC. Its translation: CASSPTGFSSYNEQFF.